This T cell receptor beta chain was documented in a study of blood T cell repertoires in COVID-19. Study-level background: Specimens from acute and convalescent COVID-19 originated in the United States, Italy and Spain. PBMCs, B-cell-depleted T cells, or T cells were the source of the cDNA or gDNA that made up the material.

Authors' analysis steps: Nucleated cell counts were estimated from reference gene primer amplification. Assay used: immunoSEQ multiplex PCR; TCRdb lists only in-frame clones, some missing. V and J calls and clone size follow that table, whereas D and trimming were derived from the DNA. The sample holds a few hundred thousand clones; around 83% are singletons and the top ten take about 1.2%. The TCR sequence derives from a woman aged 50 to 60 with acute or convalescent COVID-19. The sequencing input was peripheral blood.

The CDR3 protein is CASSPLAVDYNEQFF. The CDR3 nucleotides read TGTGCCAGCTCGCCGCTAGCGGTAGACTACAATGAGCAGTTCTTC. This chain joins TRBV18 and TRBJ2-1; 7 bases fit TRBD2. The CDR3 length is 15 residues. Trimming cost V 6 bases and J 3 bases; bases outside gene matches: 8. Looked up from germline, CDR1 is KGHSH and CDR2 is LQKENI.